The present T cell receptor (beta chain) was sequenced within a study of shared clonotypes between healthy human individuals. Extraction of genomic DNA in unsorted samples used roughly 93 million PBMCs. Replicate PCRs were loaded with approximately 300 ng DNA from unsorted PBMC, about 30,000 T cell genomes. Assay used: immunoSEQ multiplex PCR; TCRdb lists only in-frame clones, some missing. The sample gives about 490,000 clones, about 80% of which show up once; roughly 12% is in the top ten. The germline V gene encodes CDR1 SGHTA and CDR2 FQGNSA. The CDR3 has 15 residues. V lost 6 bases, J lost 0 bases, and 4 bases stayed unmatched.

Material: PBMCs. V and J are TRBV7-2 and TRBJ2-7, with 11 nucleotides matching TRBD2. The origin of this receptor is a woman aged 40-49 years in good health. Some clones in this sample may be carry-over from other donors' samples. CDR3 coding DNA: TGTGCCAGCAGGTCCACTAGCGGGAGCTCCTACGAGCAGTACTTC. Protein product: CASRSTSGSSYEQYF.